This T cell receptor (beta chain) was identified during a study of T cells after yellow fever vaccination. Losses at the gene ends were 5 bases for V and 1 base for J; bases not matched to a gene: 10. The CDR3 length is 17 residues. Germline V gene data show CDR1 as DFQATT and CDR2 as SNEGSKA (reference sequence). TCRdb ran MiXCR on the 5' RACE reads and lists one entry per CDR3 protein. The table shows 29,000 or so distinct CDR3 sequences, with approximately 6% occurring only once. This clonotype was recorded many times. Sequencing was performed on PBMCs, either bulk or a sorted T-cell subset (CD4+, CD8+, memory, or dextramer-sorted; not recorded which), taken on the day of the yellow fever booster vaccination. The clonotype comes from a man younger than 45 who received the YFV17D yellow fever vaccine. The chain uses TRBV20-1 and TRBJ2-2; 10 bases align to TRBD1. The CDR3 here is CSAAGTGALLNTGELFF. CDR3 sequence (DNA): TGCAGTGCTGCCGGGACAGGGGCCTTACTGAACACCGGGGAGCTGTTTTTT.